Described below is a single T cell receptor beta chain sequence and its context. No antigen is known for it. The data derive from a study of blood T cells in healthy people across ages. The study's findings and limits: A strong correlation was found between TCR beta diversity and the percentage of naive T cells. Diversity was higher, and naive CD4+ cells more numerous, in long-lived donors than in aged donors.

The J segment lost 6 bases and the V segment lost 2 bases, leaving 12 bases of the junction unmatched. Germline loops: CDR1 MNHEY, CDR2 SMNVEV (reference sequence). The CDR3 runs 17 residues. PCR was performed a second time for about 6 to 12 cycles using a sample-barcoded 5' primer and a J-beta primer mix. A tag from a template-switch adaptor with 12 random nucleotides marked each cDNA molecule. TCRdb ran MiXCR on the 5' RACE reads and lists one entry per CDR3 protein. The profile shows about 1.4 million distinct CDR3 sequences, roughly 59% of them singletons. Sequencing was carried out using blood. This clonotype originated in a man between 18 and 35 years old in good health. The rearrangement links TRBV27 to TRBJ2-1, with 8 bases fitting TRBD2. The CDR3 here is CASSLRALTGGLNEQFF. The CDR3 DNA is TGTGCCAGCAGTTTACGAGCCCTCACGGGAGGGCTCAATGAGCAGTTCTTC.